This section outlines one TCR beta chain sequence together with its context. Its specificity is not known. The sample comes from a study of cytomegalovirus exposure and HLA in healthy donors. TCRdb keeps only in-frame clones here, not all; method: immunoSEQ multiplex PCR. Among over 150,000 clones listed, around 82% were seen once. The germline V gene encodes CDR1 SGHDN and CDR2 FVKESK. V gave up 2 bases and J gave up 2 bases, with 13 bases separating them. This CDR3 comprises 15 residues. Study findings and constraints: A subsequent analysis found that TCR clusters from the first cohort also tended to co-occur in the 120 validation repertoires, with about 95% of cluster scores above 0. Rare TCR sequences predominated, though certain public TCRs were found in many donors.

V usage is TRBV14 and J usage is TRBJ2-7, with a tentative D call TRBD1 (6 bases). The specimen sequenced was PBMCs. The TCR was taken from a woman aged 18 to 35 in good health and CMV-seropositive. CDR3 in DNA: TGTGCCAGCAGCCAACTAGGGGGACCCACCTACGAGCAGTACTTC. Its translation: CASSQLGGPTYEQYF.